This entry features one T cell receptor (beta chain) sequence. Its specificity is not known. Researchers ran the PCR with 60 Vbeta and 13 Jbeta primers. Here immunoSEQ multiplex PCR was the method, and the copy in TCRdb shows in-frame clones only, minus some. This repertoire shows fewer than 150,000 clones, 65% to 80% found once; its top ten account for 6% to 7.5%. The sample originates from a study of cytomegalovirus exposure and HLA in healthy donors. CDR1 is MNHEY and CDR2 is SVGAGI in the germline V gene. Trimming at V came to 5 bases and at J to 6 bases, leaving 6 bases not matched to a gene. The CDR3 is made up of 14 amino acids. Study outcomes and limitations: Earlier results showed most TCR beta V segments being productive about 90% or about 30% of the time.

The sample was PBMCs. The clonotype comes from a man in his forties in good health and CMV-seropositive. The J gene is TRBJ1-4, the V gene TRBV6-5; 7 positions agree with TRBD1. The CDR3 coding sequence is TGTGCCAGCAGTGAAGGACAGGTGCATGAAAAACTGTTTTTT. It translates to CASSEGQVHEKLFF.